What follows are 24 T cell receptor beta chains derived from one specimen sequenced in a study of shared clonotypes between healthy human individuals. Clones were read by immunoSEQ multiplex PCR, and TCRdb kept only the in-frame ones, dropping some. The sample consists of just over 2,000,000 clones, roughly 95% of them appearing once. Sequences were obtained from naive CD4+ T cells sorted from blood. Specified subset: CD45RA+ positively selected. The receptors come from a man aged 18 to 30 in good health.

The CDR3 DNA follows: TGTGCCAGCAGCACGGGACTAGCGGGATACGAGCAGTACTTC. Protein product: CASSTGLAGYEQYF. The rearrangement uses TRBV11-2 and TRBJ2-7; 13 positions agree with TRBD2. Germline CDR1 reads SGHAT; CDR2 reads FQNNGV. This CDR3 spans 14 amino acids. After removal of 5 bases from V and 4 bases from J, the junction contained 2 bases not matched to a gene.

A single count supports this clone. The genes are TRBV29-1 and TRBJ2-3, with 9 bases aligning to TRBD2. V gave up 5 bases and J gave up 4 bases; unmatched junction bases: 13. The length of the CDR3 is 16 residues. Germline CDR1 SQVTM, CDR2 ANQGSEA. The CDR3 coding sequence is TGCAGCGTTCCCTCTCCCAGCGGGGGGCGCGCAGATACGCAGTATTTT. This translates into CSVPSPSGGRADTQYF.

The chain carries TRBV6-5 and TRBJ2-7; D is undetermined. V was clipped by 8 bases and J by 4 bases, with 18 bases between them. The germline CDR1 and CDR2 sequences are MNHEY and SVGAGI. The CDR3 is 14 amino acids. CDR3 amino acids: CASSQTFISYEQYF. In DNA form, the CDR3 reads TGTGCCAGCTCCCAAACATTCATCTCTTACGAGCAGTACTTC.

This chain connects TRBV18 to TRBJ2-2; the match to TRBD1 covers 12 bases. CDR3 length: 15 amino acids. V shed 6 bases, J shed 4 bases, and the junction held 3 bases outside the gene matches. The V gene's germline CDR1 is KGHSH and CDR2 LQKENI. Here the CDR3 DNA reads TGTGCCAGCTCGTGGGACAGGGGGCTCACCGGGGAGCTGTTTTTT. Translated, it gives CASSWDRGLTGELFF.

About this clone: This sample also contains other DNA sequences that code for the same CDR3. This sequence joins TRBV6-1 and TRBJ1-2; possibly TRBD1 for D (5 bases). CDR3 length equals 12 residues. Germline CDR1 reads MNHNS; CDR2 reads SASEGT. The V gene lost 4 bases and the J gene lost 4 bases, with 7 bases spanning the gap. CDR3 residues: CASSGQTYGYTF. Written as DNA, the CDR3 is TGTGCCAGCAGTGGACAGACCTATGGCTACACCTTC.

This chain joins TRBV27 and TRBJ2-2; D may correspond to TRBD1 or TRBD2 (5 bases each). V shed 4 bases and J shed 4 bases, with 16 bases lying between them. CDR3 length equals 16 residues. CDR1 is MNHEY, CDR2 SMNVEV, per germline (reference sequence). The CDR3 DNA reads TGTGCCAGCAGTTCCTCGGGACGTACGGGCACCGGGGAGCTGTTTTTT. It is translated as CASSSSGRTGTGELFF.

The rearrangement joins TRBV7-3 to TRBJ2-1; tentatively, D is TRBD2 (6 bases). Germline loops: CDR1 SGHTA, CDR2 FQGTGA. V dropped 4 bases and J dropped 0 bases, with 13 bases sitting between them. The CDR3 spans 16 residues. CDR3 coding DNA: TGTGCCAGCAGCTCGTCTCCTAGCGTCTCCTACAATGAGCAGTTCTTC. This sequence encodes CASSSSPSVSYNEQFF.

This chain uses TRBV14 with TRBJ2-5, with 7 nucleotides matching TRBD2. V lost 5 bases, J lost 6 bases, and 3 bases stayed unmatched. Germline assignment: CDR1 SGHDN and CDR2 FVKESK. There are 12 residues in the CDR3. The CDR3 DNA reads TGTGCCAGCAGCGCGGGGGTAAAGACCCAGTACTTC. This gives the protein CASSAGVKTQYF.

V is TRBV2 and J is TRBJ1-1; the D is unclear. The germline V gene has CDR1 SNHLY and CDR2 FYNNEI. V lost 6 bases and J 10 bases, leaving 12 bases between the germline ends. This CDR3 comprises 11 residues. In DNA, the CDR3 is TGTGCCAGCAGGGAGGGCTCTTTAGCTTTCTTT. It yields the protein CASREGSLAFF.

Worth noting for this clone: A much larger clone differs from this one at a single base, so this may be a read error. The chain is built from TRBV7-9 and TRBJ1-1; D uncertain. The CDR3 totals 13 residues. The V and J ends lost 5 bases and 0 bases respectively, with 7 bases between them. From germline, CDR1 is SEHNR and CDR2 FQNEAQ (reference sequence). The CDR3 sequence is CASSREVNTEAFF. The CDR3, as DNA: TGTGCCAGCAGCCGGGAAGTGAACACTGAAGCTTTCTTT.

This chain uses TRBV12-2 with TRBJ2-1; the table's D call, TRBD1, was not checked against the DNA. TRBV12-2 corresponds to a pseudogene. This CDR3 spans 19 amino acids. Written as DNA, the CDR3 is TGTGCAAGTCGCTTATCCCCTGACAGGAACAGAAGGAGACACAATGAGCAGTTCTTC. This gives the protein CASRLSPDRNRRRHNEQFF.

In this sample, this clone turned up once. V is TRBV11-2 and J is TRBJ2-7; D unresolved. This CDR3 is built from 14 residues. V was shortened by 0 bases and J by 7 bases, with 13 bases between the two germline ends. The germline CDR1 and CDR2 sequences are SGHAT and FQNNGV. CDR3 in DNA: TGTGCCAGCAGCTTAGATCTGGGATCGTGGGAGCAGTACTTC. Its translation: CASSLDLGSWEQYF.

The chain has TRBV28 and TRBJ1-2; TRBD1 matches 9 bases. V lost 2 bases, J lost 8 bases, and 9 bases stayed unmatched. CDR3 length: 15 residues. Germline V CDR1 and CDR2: MDHEN, SYDVKM. CDR3 sequence: CASSLGIQGAQGYTF. As DNA, the CDR3 is TGTGCCAGCAGTTTAGGAATACAGGGGGCGCAGGGCTACACCTTC.

The V call is TRBV9, the J call TRBJ1-4; tentative D call: TRBD1 (5 bases). CDR1 is SGDLS and CDR2 is YYNGEE in the germline V gene. With 4 bases removed from V and 4 bases from J, the gap between germline ends came to 14 bases. The CDR3 length is 15 residues. CDR3 residues: CASSPQAGSNEKLFF. The CDR3 region has the DNA TGTGCCAGCAGCCCCCAGGCAGGGAGTAATGAAAAACTGTTTTTT.

The chain employs TRBV27 and TRBJ1-4; 7 bases fit TRBD1. V lost 6 bases to trimming and J lost 5 bases; unmatched junction nucleotides: 9. The V gene's germline CDR1 is MNHEY and CDR2 SMNVEV (reference sequence). The CDR3 loop spans 15 amino acids. The CDR3 bases are TGTGCCAGCAGGACCCAGACAGGGTCGAATGAAAAACTGTTTTTT. The encoded protein is CASRTQTGSNEKLFF.

The CDR3 DNA follows: TGTGCCTGGAGTTTCAAGGGGGCTCGGGACGAGCAGTACTTC. Protein: CAWSFKGARDEQYF. The V and J genes are TRBV30 and TRBJ2-7, with 7 bases identical to TRBD1. Trimming cost V 2 bases and J 5 bases; bases outside gene matches: 9. The germline V gene has CDR1 GTSNPN and CDR2 SVGIG (reference sequence). The CDR3 contains 14 residues. Looking up the rest from reference TRBV30 and TRBJ2-7 gives the full variable domain: SQTIHQWPATLVQPVGSPLSLECTVEGTSNPNLYWYRQAAGRGLQLLFYSVGIGQISSEVPQNLSASRPQDRQFILSSKKLLLSDSGFYLCAWSFKGARDEQYFGPGTRLTVT.

The chain carries TRBV9 and TRBJ2-3; D gene unclear. Deletions cut 4 bases from V and 7 bases from J, with 16 bases between. The CDR3 is 14 residues long. Germline V lookup: CDR1 SGDLS, CDR2 YYNGEE. The CDR3 reads CASSFSTWGNTQYF. The CDR3 nucleotides are TGTGCCAGCAGCTTCTCGACATGGGGTAATACGCAGTATTTT. The full variable domain, completed using reference TRBV9 and TRBJ2-3, is DSGVTQTPKHLITATGQRVTLRCSPRSGDLSVYWYQQSLDQGLQFLIQYYNGEERAKGNILERFSAQQFPDLHSELNLSSLELGDSALYFCASSFSTWGNTQYFGPGTRLTVL.

This rearrangement joins TRBV30 to TRBJ1-2; no clear D. The CDR3 is 12 residues long. Germline loops: CDR1 GTSNPN, CDR2 SVGIG (reference sequence). Trimming took 6 bases from V and 6 from J, leaving 14 bases between them. The DNA for the CDR3 is TGTGCCTGTCATTCGGGCAGCAATGGCTACACCTTC. It is translated as CACHSGSNGYTF.

The chain links TRBV10-3 to TRBJ2-1; possible D gene TRBD2, 6 bases. The CDR3 runs to 13 residues. Looked up from germline, CDR1 is ENHRY and CDR2 is SYGVKD. Trimming took 6 bases from V and 10 from J, leaving 16 bases between them. The CDR3 DNA reads as TGTGCCATCAGGGATTGGGACTCCTCGGAGCAGTTCTTC. It specifies CAIRDWDSSEQFF.

Points on this clone: The identical CDR3 is also encoded by other nucleotide sequences in the sample. The chain combines TRBV4-3 with TRBJ2-7; D gene uncertain. V was clipped by 0 bases and J by 3 bases, with 12 bases between them. Germline V lookup: CDR1 LGHNA, CDR2 YSLEER. The CDR3 spans 15 residues. The CDR3 nucleotides read TGCGCCAGCAGCCAAGATGGGTCAGGCCGCTACGAGCAGTACTTC. It yields the protein CASSQDGSGRYEQYF.

This rearrangement joins TRBV7-2 to TRBJ2-1, with 7 nucleotides matching TRBD2. V lost 0 bases, J lost 9 bases, and 11 bases stayed unmatched. The CDR3 contains 16 residues. CDR1 and CDR2 (germline): SGHTA, FQGNSA. As DNA, the CDR3 is TGTGCCAGCAGCTTAGCGCTTGGCGGGAGAGGGGTTGAGCAGTTCTTC. Residues: CASSLALGGRGVEQFF. Complete variable domain (other parts from reference TRBV7-2 and TRBJ2-1): GAGVSQSPSNKVTEKGKDVELRCDPISGHTALYWYRQSLGQGLEFLIYFQGNSAPDKSGLPSDRFSAERTGGSVSTLTIQRTQQEDSAVYLCASSLALGGRGVEQFFGPGTRLTVL.

This chain uses TRBV2 with TRBJ2-3, with a tentative D call TRBD2 (6 bases). CDR3 length: 15 amino acids. V was shortened by 1 base and J by 2 bases, with 10 bases between the two germline ends. Looked up from germline, CDR1 is SNHLY and CDR2 is FYNNEI. This CDR3 is CASSEERAYTDTQYF. CDR3 nucleotides: TGTGCCAGCAGTGAAGAGCGGGCTTACACAGATACGCAGTATTTT.

V and J are TRBV30 and TRBJ1-5, with TRBD1 as a possible D gene (5 bases). Germline CDR1 and CDR2: GTSNPN and SVGIG (reference sequence). The V and J ends lost 4 bases and 7 bases respectively, with 20 bases between them. The CDR3 contains 15 residues. The DNA for the CDR3 is TGTGCCTGGAAAGCTCGGCTGGGCGGGGGACAGCCCCAGCATTTT. This translates into CAWKARLGGGQPQHF. Filled out from reference TRBV30 and TRBJ1-5, the complete variable domain reads SQTIHQWPATLVQPVGSPLSLECTVEGTSNPNLYWYRQAAGRGLQLLFYSVGIGQISSEVPQNLSASRPQDRQFILSSKKLLLSDSGFYLCAWKARLGGGQPQHFGDGTRLSIL.

The chain carries TRBV10-1 and TRBJ2-5, with a possible D match to TRBD1 (6 bases). The germline gives CDR1 WNHNN, CDR2 SYGVQD (reference sequence). The CDR3 runs to 13 residues. V lost 2 bases and J 12 bases, leaving 16 bases between the germline ends. The CDR3 bases are TGCGCCAGCAGTGAGAAGGGGCCCAGGGGAAAGTACTTC. Its protein product is CASSEKGPRGKYF.